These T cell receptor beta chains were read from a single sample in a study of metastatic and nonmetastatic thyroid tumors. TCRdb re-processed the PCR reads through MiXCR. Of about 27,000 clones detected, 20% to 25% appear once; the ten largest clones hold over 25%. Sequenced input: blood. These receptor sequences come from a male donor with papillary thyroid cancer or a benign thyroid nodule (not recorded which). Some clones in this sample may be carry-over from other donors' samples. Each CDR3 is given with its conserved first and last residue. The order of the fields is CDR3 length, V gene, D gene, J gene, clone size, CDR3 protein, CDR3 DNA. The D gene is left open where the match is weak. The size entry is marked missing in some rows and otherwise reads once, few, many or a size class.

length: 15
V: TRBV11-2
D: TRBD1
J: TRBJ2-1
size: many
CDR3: CASSRSGTGYNEQFF
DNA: TGTGCCAGCAGCCGTTCCGGGACAGGGTACAATGAGCAGTTCTTC

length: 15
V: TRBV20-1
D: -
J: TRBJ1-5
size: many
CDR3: CSARDIGRENQPQHF
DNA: TGCAGTGCTAGAGATATAGGAAGGGAGAATCAGCCCCAGCATTTT

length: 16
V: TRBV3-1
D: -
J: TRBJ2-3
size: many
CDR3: CASSQVAGSSTDTQYF
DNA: TGTGCCAGCAGCCAAGTAGCAGGCTCTAGCACAGATACGCAGTATTTT

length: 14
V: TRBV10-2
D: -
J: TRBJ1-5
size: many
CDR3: CASSLTTSNQPQHF
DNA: TGCGCCAGCAGTTTAACGACGAGCAATCAGCCCCAGCATTTT

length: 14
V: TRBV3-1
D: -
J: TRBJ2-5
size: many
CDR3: CASSQSRDQETQYF
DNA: TGTGCCAGCAGCCAGTCCCGGGATCAAGAGACCCAGTACTTC

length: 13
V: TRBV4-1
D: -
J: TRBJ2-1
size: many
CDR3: CASSRDSYNEQFF
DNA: TGCGCCAGCAGCCGAGACTCCTACAATGAGCAGTTCTTC

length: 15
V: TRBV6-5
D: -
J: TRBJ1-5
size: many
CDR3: CASSYLGGANQPQHF
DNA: TGTGCCAGCAGTTACCTGGGGGGGGCAAACCAGCCCCAGCATTTT

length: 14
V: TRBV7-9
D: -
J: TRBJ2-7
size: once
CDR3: CASSFLTLVDEQYF
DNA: TGTGCCAGCAGCTTTCTGACACTTGTTGACGAGCAGTACTTC

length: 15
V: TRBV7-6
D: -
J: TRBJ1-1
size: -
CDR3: CASSLGLVGMTEAFF
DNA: TGTGCCAGCAGCTTAGGATTGGTCGGGATGACTGAAGCTTTCTTT

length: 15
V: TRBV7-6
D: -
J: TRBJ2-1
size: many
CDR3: CASSLASTGYNEQFF
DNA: TGTGCCAGCAGCTTAGCTAGCACGGGATACAATGAGCAGTTCTTC

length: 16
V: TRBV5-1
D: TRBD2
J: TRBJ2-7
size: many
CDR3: CASSPGTSGIGGEQYF
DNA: TGCGCCAGCAGCCCCGGGACTAGCGGGATAGGTGGCGAGCAGTACTTC

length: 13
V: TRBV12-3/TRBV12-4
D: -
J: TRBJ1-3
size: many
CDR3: CASRPLSGNTIYF
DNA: TGTGCCAGCAGACCCCTCTCTGGAAACACCATATATTTT

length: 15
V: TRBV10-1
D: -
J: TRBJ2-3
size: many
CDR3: CASTEGGPSTDTQYF
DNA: TGCGCCAGCACCGAAGGGGGGCCTAGCACAGATACGCAGTATTTT

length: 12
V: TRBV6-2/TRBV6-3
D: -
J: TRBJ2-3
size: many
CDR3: CASSYWPDTQYF
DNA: TGTGCCAGCAGTTATTGGCCAGATACGCAGTATTTT

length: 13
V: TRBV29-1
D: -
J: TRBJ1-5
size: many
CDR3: CSVSSGVNQPQHF
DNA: TGCAGCGTTTCTTCCGGGGTCAATCAGCCCCAGCATTTT

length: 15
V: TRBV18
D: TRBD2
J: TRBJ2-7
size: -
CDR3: CASSLLAGDFYEQYF
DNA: TGTGCCAGCTCGCTTCTAGCGGGAGATTTCTACGAGCAGTACTTC

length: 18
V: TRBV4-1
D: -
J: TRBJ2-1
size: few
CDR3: CASSPEVRASFRSNEQFF
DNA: TGCGCCAGCAGCCCAGAGGTACGGGCTAGCTTTAGGAGTAATGAGCAGTTCTTC

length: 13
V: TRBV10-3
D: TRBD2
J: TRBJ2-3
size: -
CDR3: CAIISGGSDTQYF
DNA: TGTGCCATCATATCGGGAGGCTCAGATACGCAGTATTTT

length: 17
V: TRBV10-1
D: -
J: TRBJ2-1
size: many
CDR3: CASSESVFGTGANEQFF
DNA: TGCGCCAGCAGTGAGTCGGTTTTCGGGACCGGGGCCAATGAGCAGTTCTTC

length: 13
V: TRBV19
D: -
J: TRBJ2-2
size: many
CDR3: CASSISQGGELFF
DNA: TGTGCCAGTAGTATTTCGCAGGGCGGGGAGCTGTTTTTT

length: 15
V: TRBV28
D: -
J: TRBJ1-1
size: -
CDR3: CASSLGGPMNTESFF
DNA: TGTGCCAGCAGTTTAGGGGGTCCCATGAACACTGAATCTTTCTTT

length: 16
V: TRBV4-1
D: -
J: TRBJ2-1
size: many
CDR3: CASSQGPGALYNEQFF
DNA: TGCGCCAGCAGCCAAGGGCCCGGGGCTCTCTACAATGAGCAGTTCTTC

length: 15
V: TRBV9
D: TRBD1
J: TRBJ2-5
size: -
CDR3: CASSVRQGAGETQYF
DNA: TGTGCCAGCAGCGTCAGACAGGGGGCGGGGGAGACCCAGTACTTC

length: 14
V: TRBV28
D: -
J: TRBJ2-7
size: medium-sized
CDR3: CASSLRLQAYEQYF
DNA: TGTGCCAGCAGTTTACGTCTCCAGGCCTACGAGCAGTACTTC

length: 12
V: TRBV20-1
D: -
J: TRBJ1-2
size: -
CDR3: CSASHWDYGYTF
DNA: TGCAGTGCTAGTCATTGGGACTATGGCTACACCTTC

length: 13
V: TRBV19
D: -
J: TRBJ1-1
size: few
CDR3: CASSTTLNTGAFF
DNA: TGTGCCAGTAGTACCACCCTGAACACTGGAGCTTTCTTT

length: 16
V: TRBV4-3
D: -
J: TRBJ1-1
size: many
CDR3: CASSQFPQGRDTEAFF
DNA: TGCGCCAGCAGCCAATTTCCCCAGGGGCGGGACACTGAAGCTTTCTTT

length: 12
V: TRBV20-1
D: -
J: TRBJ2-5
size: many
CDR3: CSAPRGIETQYF
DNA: TGCAGTGCCCCGCGGGGCATAGAGACCCAGTACTTC

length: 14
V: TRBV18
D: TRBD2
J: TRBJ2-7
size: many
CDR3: CAAATSASSYEQYF
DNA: TGTGCCGCCGCGACTAGCGCGAGCTCCTACGAGCAGTACTTC

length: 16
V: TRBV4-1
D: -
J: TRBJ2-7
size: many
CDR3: CASSQVSDRAYYEQYF
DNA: TGCGCCAGCAGCCAAGTTTCGGACAGAGCTTACTACGAGCAGTACTTC

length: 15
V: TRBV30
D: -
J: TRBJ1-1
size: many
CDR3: CAWRGVGWVDTEAFF
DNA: TGTGCCTGGAGAGGCGTGGGGTGGGTAGACACTGAAGCTTTCTTT

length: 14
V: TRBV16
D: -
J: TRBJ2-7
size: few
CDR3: CASSQEGSTYEQYF
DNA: TGTGCCAGCAGCCAAGAAGGTTCTACCTACGAGCAGTACTTC

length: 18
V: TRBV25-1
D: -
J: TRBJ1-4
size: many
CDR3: CASSEYPTMSATNEKLFF
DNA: TGTGCCAGCAGTGAATACCCCACTATGAGCGCAACTAATGAAAAACTGTTTTTT

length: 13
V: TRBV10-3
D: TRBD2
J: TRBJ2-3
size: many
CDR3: CAIRAGGSDTQYF
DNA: TGTGCCATCAGAGCGGGAGGCTCAGATACGCAGTATTTT

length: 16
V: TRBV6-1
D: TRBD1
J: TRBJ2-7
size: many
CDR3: CASTQNSDGTAYEQYF
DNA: TGTGCCAGCACCCAAAACTCGGACGGGACAGCCTACGAGCAGTACTTC

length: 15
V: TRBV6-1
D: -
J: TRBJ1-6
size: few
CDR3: CASSAGEGGNSPLHF
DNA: TGTGCCAGCAGTGCCGGCGAAGGTGGGAATTCACCCCTCCACTTT

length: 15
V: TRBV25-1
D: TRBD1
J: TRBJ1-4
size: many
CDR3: CASSDPGQGLEKLFF
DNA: TGTGCCAGCAGTGACCCAGGACAGGGGTTGGAAAAACTGTTTTTT

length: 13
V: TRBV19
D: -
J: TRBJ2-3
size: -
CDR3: CASRKPSTDTQYF
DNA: TGTGCCAGTAGGAAGCCCAGCACAGATACGCAGTATTTT

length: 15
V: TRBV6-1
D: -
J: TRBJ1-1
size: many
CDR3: CASRLDRTSGTEAFF
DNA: TGTGCCAGCAGACTAGACAGGACCTCGGGGACTGAAGCTTTCTTT

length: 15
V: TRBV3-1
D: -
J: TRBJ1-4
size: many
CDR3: CASSQEGRQSVKLFF
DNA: TGTGCCAGCAGCCAAGAGGGCCGTCAGTCGGTAAAACTGTTTTTT

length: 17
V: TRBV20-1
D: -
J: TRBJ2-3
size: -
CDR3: CSARGASRSLPRDTQYF
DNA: TGCAGTGCTAGAGGGGCTAGCAGGAGTCTACCTAGAGATACTCAGTATTTT

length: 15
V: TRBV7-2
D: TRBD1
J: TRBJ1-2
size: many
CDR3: CASSLARTGGGGYTF
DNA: TGTGCCAGCAGCTTAGCGCGCACAGGGGGCGGAGGCTACACCTTC

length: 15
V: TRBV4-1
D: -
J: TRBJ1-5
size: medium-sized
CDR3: CASSQSGGSNQPQHF
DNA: TGCGCCAGCAGCCAATCCGGGGGTAGCAATCAGCCCCAGCATTTT

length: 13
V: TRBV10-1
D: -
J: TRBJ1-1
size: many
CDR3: CASSETGSTEAFF
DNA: TGCGCCAGCAGTGAAACAGGGAGCACTGAAGCTTTCTTT

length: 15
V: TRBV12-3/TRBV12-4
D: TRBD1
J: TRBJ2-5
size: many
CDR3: CASSPGDRASETQYF
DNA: TGTGCCAGCAGCCCTGGGGACAGGGCATCGGAGACCCAGTACTTC

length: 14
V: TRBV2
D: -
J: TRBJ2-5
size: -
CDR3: CASSKEVGKETQYF
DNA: TGTGCCAGCAGTAAGGAGGTGGGGAAAGAGACCCAGTACTTC

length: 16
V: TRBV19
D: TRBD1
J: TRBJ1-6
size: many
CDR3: CASSISGTGLDSPLHF
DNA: TGTGCCAGTAGTATCTCGGGGACAGGGCTAGATTCACCCCTCCACTTT

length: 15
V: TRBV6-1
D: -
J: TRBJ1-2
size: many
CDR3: CASSRPSTGSYGYTF
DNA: TGTGCCAGCAGTCGCCCCTCGACAGGCTCTTATGGCTACACCTTC

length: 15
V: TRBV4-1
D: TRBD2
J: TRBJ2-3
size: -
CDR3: CACSQGLAGADSHYF
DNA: TGCGCCTGCAGCCAAGGTCTAGCGGGGGCTGATTCGCACTATTTT

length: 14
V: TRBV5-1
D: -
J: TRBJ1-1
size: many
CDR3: CASSLSLTNTEAFF
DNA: TGCGCCAGCAGCTTGTCTCTGACGAACACTGAAGCTTTCTTT